The entry below gives a single T cell receptor (beta chain) sequence along with its context. Germline V gene lookup returns CDR1 KGHSH and CDR2 LQKENI. The CDR3 covers 16 residues. The J segment lost 1 base and the V segment lost 3 bases, leaving 5 bases of the junction unmatched. The sample comes from a study of blood T cell repertoires in COVID-19. Background on the study: Sample material is recorded as cDNA or gDNA derived from T cells, B-cell-depleted T cells, or PBMCs.

Self-reported history from a screening survey and questionnaire set each donor's cohort. Here immunoSEQ multiplex PCR was the method, and the copy in TCRdb shows in-frame clones only, minus some. The table shows approximately 490,000 clones, with about nine tenths occurring only once. The genes are TRBV18 and TRBJ2-3; 9 bases fit TRBD2. Sequencing used PBMCs or T cells enriched from blood (not recorded which). The TCR was taken from a woman aged 18-35 years who had recovered from COVID-19. The CDR3 DNA follows: TGTGCCAGCTCACCCCTAGCGGGACCCCGCACAGATACGCAGTATTTT. Protein product: CASSPLAGPRTDTQYF.